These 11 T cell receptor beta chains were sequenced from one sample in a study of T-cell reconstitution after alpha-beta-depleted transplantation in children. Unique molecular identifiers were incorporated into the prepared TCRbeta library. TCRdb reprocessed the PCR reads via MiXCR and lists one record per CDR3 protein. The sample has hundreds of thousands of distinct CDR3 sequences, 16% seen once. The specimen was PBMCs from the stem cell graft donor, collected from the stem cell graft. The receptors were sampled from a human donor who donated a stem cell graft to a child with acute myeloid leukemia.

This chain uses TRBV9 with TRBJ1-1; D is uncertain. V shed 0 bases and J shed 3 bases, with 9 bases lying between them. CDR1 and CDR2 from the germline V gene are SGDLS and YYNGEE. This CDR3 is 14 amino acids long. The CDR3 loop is CASSVGSLDTEAFF. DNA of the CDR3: TGTGCCAGCAGCGTAGGCTCGCTCGACACTGAAGCTTTCTTT. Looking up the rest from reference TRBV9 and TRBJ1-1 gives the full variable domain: DSGVTQTPKHLITATGQRVTLRCSPRSGDLSVYWYQQSLDQGLQFLIQYYNGEERAKGNILERFSAQQFPDLHSELNLSSLELGDSALYFCASSVGSLDTEAFFGQGTRLTVV.

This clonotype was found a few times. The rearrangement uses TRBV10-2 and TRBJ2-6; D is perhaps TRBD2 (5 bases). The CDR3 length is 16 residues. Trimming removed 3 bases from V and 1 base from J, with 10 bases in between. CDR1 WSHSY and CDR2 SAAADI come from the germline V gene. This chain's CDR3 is CASSEGLWSGANVLTF. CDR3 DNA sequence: TGCGCCAGCAGTGAAGGACTGTGGTCTGGGGCCAACGTCCTGACTTTC.

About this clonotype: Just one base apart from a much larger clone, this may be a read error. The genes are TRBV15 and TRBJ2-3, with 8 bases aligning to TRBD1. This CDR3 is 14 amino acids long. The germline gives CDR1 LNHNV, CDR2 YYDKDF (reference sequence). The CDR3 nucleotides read TGTGACACCAGCCGGACAGGGAACCCAGATACGCAGTATTTT. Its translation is CDTSRTGNPDTQYF.

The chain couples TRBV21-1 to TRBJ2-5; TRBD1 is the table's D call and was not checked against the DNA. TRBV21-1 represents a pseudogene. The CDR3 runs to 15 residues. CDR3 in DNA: TGTGCCAGCAGCCAAGCCGGGACGCGCCAAGAGACCCAGTACTTC. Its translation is CASSQAGTRQETQYF.

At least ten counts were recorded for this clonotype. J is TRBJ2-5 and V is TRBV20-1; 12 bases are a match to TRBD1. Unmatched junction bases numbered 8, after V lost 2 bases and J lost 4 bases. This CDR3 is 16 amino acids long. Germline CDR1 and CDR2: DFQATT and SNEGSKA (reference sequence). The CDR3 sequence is CSARSPGQGALETQYF. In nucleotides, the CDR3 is TGCAGTGCTAGATCACCGGGACAGGGGGCTTTAGAGACCCAGTACTTC.

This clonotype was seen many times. CDR3 sequence (DNA): TGTGCCAGCAGGAGGGACAGGGATTATTACTCTGGGGCCAACGTCCTGACTTTC. Translation: CASRRDRDYYSGANVLTF. The V call is TRBV6-1, the J call TRBJ2-6; 9 bases match TRBD1. Germline V gives CDR1 MNHNS, CDR2 SASEGT. V was clipped by 6 bases and J by 0 bases; unmatched bases: 9. The CDR3 loop spans 18 amino acids.

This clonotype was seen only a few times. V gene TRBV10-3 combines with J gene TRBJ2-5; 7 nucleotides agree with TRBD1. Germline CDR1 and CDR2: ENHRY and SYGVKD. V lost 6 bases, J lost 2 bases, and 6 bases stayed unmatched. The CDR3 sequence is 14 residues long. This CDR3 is CAIRGTAEQETQYF. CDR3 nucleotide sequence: TGTGCCATCAGGGGGACAGCCGAGCAAGAGACCCAGTACTTC.

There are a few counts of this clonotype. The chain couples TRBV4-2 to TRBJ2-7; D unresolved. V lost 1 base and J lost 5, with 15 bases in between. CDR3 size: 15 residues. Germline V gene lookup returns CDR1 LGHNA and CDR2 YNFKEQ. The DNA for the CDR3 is TGTGCCAGCAGCCAAGTCAATGGTGAACGGAACGAGCAGTACTTC. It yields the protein CASSQVNGERNEQYF.

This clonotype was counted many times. The CDR3 protein is CASSYGGGGSGNTIYF. The CDR3 DNA reads TGTGCCAGCAGTTACGGAGGGGGTGGCTCTGGAAACACCATATATTTT. V usage is TRBV6-5 and J usage is TRBJ1-3; D may be TRBD1 (6 bases). Trimming took off 2 bases at V and 0 bases at J, with 11 bases between the two ends. CDR1 is MNHEY, CDR2 SVGAGI, per germline. The CDR3 contains 16 residues.

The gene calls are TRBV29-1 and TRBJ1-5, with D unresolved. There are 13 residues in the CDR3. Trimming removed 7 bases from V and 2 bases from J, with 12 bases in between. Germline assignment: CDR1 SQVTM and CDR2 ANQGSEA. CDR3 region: CSEDEGGNQPQHF. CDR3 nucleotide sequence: TGCAGCGAGGACGAGGGCGGCAATCAGCCCCAGCATTTT.

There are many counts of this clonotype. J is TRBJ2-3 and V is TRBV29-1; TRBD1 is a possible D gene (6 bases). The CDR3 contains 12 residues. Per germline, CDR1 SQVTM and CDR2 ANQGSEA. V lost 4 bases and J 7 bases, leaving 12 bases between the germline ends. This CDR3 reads CSVAGDGNTQYF. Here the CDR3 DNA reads TGCAGCGTTGCAGGGGACGGGAATACGCAGTATTTT.